This T cell receptor (beta chain) came from a study of TIL therapy for anti-PD-1-resistant metastatic lung cancer. This was the immunoSEQ v3 assay. Clones were read by immunoSEQ multiplex PCR, and TCRdb kept only the in-frame ones, dropping some. The sample has over 15,000 clones, about 80% seen once; the top ten hold approximately 8%. Trimming removed 4 bases from V and 0 bases from J, with 10 bases in between. The CDR3 is 14 amino acids. CDR1 SGHRS and CDR2 YFSETQ come from the germline V gene. The sample's time point: pre-treatment sample, taken before nivolumab and TIL therapy. The chain joins TRBV5-1 to TRBJ1-1; tentatively, D is TRBD1 (6 bases). The sample in question was blood, obtained at baseline. The receptor was derived from a person between 25 and 80 years old with non-small cell lung cancer. CDR3 residues: CASSPGDMNTEAFF. CDR3 nucleotide sequence: TGCGCCAGCAGCCCGGGGGACATGAACACTGAAGCTTTCTTT.